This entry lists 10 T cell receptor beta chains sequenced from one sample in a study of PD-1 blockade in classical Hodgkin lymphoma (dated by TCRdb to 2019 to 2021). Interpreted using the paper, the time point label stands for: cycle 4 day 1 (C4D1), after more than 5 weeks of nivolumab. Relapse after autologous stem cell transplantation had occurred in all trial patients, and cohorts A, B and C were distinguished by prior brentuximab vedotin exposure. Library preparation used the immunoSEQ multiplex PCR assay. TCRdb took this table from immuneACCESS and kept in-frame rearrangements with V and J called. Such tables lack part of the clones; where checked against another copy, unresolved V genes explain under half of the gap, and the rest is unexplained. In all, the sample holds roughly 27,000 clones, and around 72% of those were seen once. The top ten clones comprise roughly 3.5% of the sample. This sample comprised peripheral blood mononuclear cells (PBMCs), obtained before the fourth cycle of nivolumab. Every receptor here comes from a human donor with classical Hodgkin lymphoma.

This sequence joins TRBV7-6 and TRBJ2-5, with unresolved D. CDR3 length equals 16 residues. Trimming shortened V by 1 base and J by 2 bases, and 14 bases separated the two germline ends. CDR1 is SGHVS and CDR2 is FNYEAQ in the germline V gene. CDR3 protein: CASSLGGVGFQETQYF. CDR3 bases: TGTGCCAGCAGCTTAGGGGGTGTCGGTTTTCAAGAGACCCAGTACTTC.

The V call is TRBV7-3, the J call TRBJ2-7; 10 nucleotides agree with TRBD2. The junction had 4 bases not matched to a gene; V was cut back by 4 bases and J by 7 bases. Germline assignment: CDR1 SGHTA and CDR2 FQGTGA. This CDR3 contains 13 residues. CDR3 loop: CASSSLAGAEQYF. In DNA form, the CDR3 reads TGTGCCAGCAGCTCGCTAGCGGGAGCGGAGCAGTACTTC.

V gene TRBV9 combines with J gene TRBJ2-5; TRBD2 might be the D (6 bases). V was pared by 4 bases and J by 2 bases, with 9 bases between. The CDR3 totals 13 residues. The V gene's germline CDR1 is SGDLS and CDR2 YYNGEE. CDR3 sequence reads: CASSSRGQETQYF. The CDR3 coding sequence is TGTGCCAGCAGCTCCCGGGGGCAAGAGACCCAGTACTTC.

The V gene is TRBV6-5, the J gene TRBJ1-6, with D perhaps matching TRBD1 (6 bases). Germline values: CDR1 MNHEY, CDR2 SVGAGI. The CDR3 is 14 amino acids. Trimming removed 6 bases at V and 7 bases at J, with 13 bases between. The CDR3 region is CASSPGQGNSPLHF. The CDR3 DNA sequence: TGTGCCAGCAGCCCAGGGCAGGGGAATTCACCCCTCCACTTT.

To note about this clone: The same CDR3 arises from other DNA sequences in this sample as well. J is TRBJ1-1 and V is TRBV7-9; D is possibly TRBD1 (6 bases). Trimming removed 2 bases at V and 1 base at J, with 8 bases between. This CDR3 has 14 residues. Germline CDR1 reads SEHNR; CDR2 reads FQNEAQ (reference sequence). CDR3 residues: CASSLRGANTEAFF. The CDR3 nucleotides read TGTGCCAGCAGCTTAAGGGGGGCGAACACTGAAGCTTTCTTT.

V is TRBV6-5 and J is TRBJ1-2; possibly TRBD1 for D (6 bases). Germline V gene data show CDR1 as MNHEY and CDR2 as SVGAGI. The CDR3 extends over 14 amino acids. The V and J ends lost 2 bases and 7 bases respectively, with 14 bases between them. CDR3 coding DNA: TGTGCCAGCAGTTACGCCCAGGGGAAGGGTGGCTACACCTTC. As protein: CASSYAQGKGGYTF.

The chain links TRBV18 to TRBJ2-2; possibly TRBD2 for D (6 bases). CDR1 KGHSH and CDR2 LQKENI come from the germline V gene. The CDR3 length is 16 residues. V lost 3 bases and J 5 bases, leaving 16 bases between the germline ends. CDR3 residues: CASSPGGTQGTGELFF. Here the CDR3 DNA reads TGTGCCAGCTCACCCGGCGGGACTCAGGGAACCGGGGAGCTGTTTTTT.

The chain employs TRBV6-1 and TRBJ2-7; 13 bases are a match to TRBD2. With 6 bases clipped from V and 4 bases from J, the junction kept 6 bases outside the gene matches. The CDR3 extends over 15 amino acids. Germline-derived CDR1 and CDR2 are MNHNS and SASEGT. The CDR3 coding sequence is TGTGCCAGCAGGTCTCAGGGACTAGCGGGGTACGAGCAGTACTTC. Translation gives CASRSQGLAGYEQYF.

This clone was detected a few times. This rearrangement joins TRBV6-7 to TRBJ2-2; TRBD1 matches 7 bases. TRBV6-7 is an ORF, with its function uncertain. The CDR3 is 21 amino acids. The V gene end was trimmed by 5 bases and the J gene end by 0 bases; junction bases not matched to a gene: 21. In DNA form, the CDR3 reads TGTGCCAGCAGTACCCACCCGACAGGGAGCCTTAGTCATGCGAACACCGGGGAGCTGTTTTTT. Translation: CASSTHPTGSLSHANTGELFF.

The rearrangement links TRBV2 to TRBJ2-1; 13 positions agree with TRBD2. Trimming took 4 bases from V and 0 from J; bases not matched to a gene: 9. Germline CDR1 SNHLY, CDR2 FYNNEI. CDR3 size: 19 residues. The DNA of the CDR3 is TGTGCCAGCAGTGGGACTAGCGGGAGCAAACTTGGCTCCTACAATGAGCAGTTCTTC. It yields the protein CASSGTSGSKLGSYNEQFF.